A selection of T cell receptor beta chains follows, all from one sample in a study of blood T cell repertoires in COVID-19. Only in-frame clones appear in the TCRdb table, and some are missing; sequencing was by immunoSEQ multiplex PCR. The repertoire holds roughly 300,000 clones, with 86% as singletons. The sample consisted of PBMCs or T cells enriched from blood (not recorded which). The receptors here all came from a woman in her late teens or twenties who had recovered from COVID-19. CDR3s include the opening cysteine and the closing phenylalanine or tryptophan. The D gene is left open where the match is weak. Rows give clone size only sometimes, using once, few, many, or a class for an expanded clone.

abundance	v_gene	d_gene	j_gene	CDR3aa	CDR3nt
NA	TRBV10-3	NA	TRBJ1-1	CATWTESHRRTEAFF	TGTGCCACTTGGACAGAGAGCCATAGGAGGACTGAAGCTTTCTTT
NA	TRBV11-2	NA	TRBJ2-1	CASSLDSYNEQFF	TGTGCCAGCAGCTTAGACAGTTACAATGAGCAGTTCTTC
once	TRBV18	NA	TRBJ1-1	CASSPTTGMGEAFF	TGTGCCAGCTCACCTACCACAGGGATGGGTGAAGCTTTCTTT
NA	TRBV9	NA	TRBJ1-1	CASRSGSEAFF	TGTGCCAGCAGATCCGGGTCCGAAGCTTTCTTT
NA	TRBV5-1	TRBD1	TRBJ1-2	CASSYRQGENGYTF	TGCGCCAGCAGCTACCGACAGGGAGAAAATGGCTACACCTTC
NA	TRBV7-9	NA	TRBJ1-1	CASSPPTGTEAFF	TGTGCCAGCAGCCCTCCTACAGGAACTGAAGCTTTCTTT
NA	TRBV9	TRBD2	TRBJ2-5	CASSVGDTTSLTKTQYF	TGTGCCAGCAGCGTAGGGGATACGACTAGCTTGACAAAGACCCAGTACTTC
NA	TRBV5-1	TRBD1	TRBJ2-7	CASSFTSGTGPEQYF	TGCGCCAGCAGCTTTACCTCTGGGACAGGCCCCGAGCAGTACTTC
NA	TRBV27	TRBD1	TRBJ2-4	CASSSFGQGNIQYF	TGTGCCAGCAGTTCATTCGGACAGGGAAACATTCAGTACTTC
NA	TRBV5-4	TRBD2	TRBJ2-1	CASSPGTSTYYNEQFF	TGTGCCAGCAGCCCCGGGACTAGCACCTACTACAATGAGCAGTTCTTC
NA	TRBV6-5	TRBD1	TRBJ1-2	CASSRTPQGAGGYTF	TGTGCCAGCAGTAGAACCCCACAGGGGGCAGGGGGCTACACCTTC
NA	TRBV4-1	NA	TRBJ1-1	CASSQTTVPTEAFF	TGCGCCAGCAGCCAGACGACAGTTCCCACTGAAGCTTTCTTT
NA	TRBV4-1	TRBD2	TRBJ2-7	CASSQWSGGTPYEQYF	TGCGCCAGCAGCCAATGGAGCGGGGGTACACCCTACGAGCAGTACTTC
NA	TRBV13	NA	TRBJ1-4	CASGRSGLHEKLFF	TGTGCCAGCGGTCGATCGGGACTGCATGAAAAACTGTTTTTT